Below, 15 T cell receptor beta chains from the same sample are listed, as sequenced in a study of shared clonotypes between healthy human individuals. Method: immunoSEQ multiplex PCR; TCRdb's copy keeps in-frame clones and lacks some. Among millions of clones listed, 90% to 95% were seen once. The sequencing sample was made of naive CD4+ T cells from PBMCs. As to subset: CD45RA+ positively selected. These receptors originate from a man in his late teens or twenties in good health. Some clones in this sample may be carry-over from other donors' samples.

A single count supports this clone. The chain combines TRBV6-5 with TRBJ2-7, with a weak D call TRBD1 (6 bases). Germline CDR1 reads MNHEY; CDR2 reads SVGAGI. V shed 5 bases and J shed 5 bases, with 19 bases lying between them. There are 15 residues in the CDR3. The CDR3 DNA reads TGTGCCAGCAGTACGGTGACAGGATCAATCCACGAGCAGTACTTC. Translation: CASSTVTGSIHEQYF.

The chain combines TRBV2 with TRBJ1-6, with unresolved D. V lost 6 bases, J lost 5 bases, and 17 bases lay in between. The germline V gene encodes CDR1 SNHLY and CDR2 FYNNEI. The CDR3 sequence is 16 residues long. The CDR3 here is CASSSTQPRNNSPLHF. The CDR3 DNA reads as TGTGCCAGCAGCTCGACTCAGCCGCGAAATAATTCACCCCTCCACTTT.

J is TRBJ2-7 and V is TRBV9, with 13 bases fitting TRBD2. This CDR3 comprises 15 residues. Trimming cost V 4 bases and J 3 bases; bases outside gene matches: 4. Germline V lookup: CDR1 SGDLS, CDR2 YYNGEE. The chain's CDR3 is CASSPRLAGGYEQYF. CDR3 coding DNA: TGTGCCAGCAGCCCGCGACTAGCGGGGGGCTACGAGCAGTACTTC.

The chain has TRBV28 and TRBJ2-1, with 8 nucleotides matching TRBD2. The V gene's germline CDR1 is MDHEN and CDR2 SYDVKM. Trimming at V came to 6 bases and at J to 6 bases, leaving 10 bases not matched to a gene. This CDR3 spans 15 amino acids. The CDR3 bases are TGTGCCAGCAGCCCGGGAGGGAGGACTTTCAATGAGCAGTTCTTC. It codes for CASSPGGRTFNEQFF.

The table lists this clone with a few counts. This rearrangement joins TRBV19 to TRBJ2-1; D is possibly TRBD1 or TRBD2 (6 bases each). The CDR3 is 13 amino acids. Trimming removed 6 bases at V and 8 bases at J, with 14 bases between. In germline, CDR1 is LNHDA, CDR2 SQIVND (reference sequence). CDR3: CASRVTGGDEQFF. The CDR3 DNA reads TGTGCCAGTAGGGTGACAGGCGGGGATGAGCAGTTCTTC.

This clone was found once. DNA for the CDR3: TGTGCCACCGCCCCCAGTGCGAACACCGGGGAGCTGTTTTTT. Protein sequence: CATAPSANTGELFF. The V call is TRBV6-9, the J call TRBJ2-2, with D unresolved. V lost 10 bases, J lost 0 bases, and 12 bases lay in between. Germline CDR1 and CDR2: MNHGY and SVAAGI. This CDR3 comprises 14 residues.

Turning to this clone: Other DNA sequences in the sample encode the same CDR3. This CDR3 reads CASSVVGLAASEQYF. The DNA for the CDR3 is TGTGCCAGCAGCGTAGTAGGACTAGCAGCTAGCGAGCAGTACTTC. The chain links TRBV9 to TRBJ2-7, with TRBD2 identical over 8 bases. V gave up 0 bases and J gave up 6 bases; unmatched junction bases: 8. This CDR3 contains 15 residues. CDR1 SGDLS and CDR2 YYNGEE come from the germline V gene.

A note on this clone: Different DNA sequences within this sample yield the same CDR3. V usage is TRBV18 and J usage is TRBJ1-4; 9 positions match TRBD1. The trim removed 6 bases at V and 8 bases at J, leaving 7 bases unmatched. Germline values: CDR1 KGHSH, CDR2 LQKENI. The CDR3 is 14 residues long. The chain's CDR3 is CASSLGQGDEKLFF. CDR3 in DNA: TGTGCCAGCTCGCTGGGACAGGGTGACGAAAAACTGTTTTTT.

In its sample, this clone was seen once. The CDR3 loop reads CASSLIGLEGAENTF. As DNA, the CDR3 is TGTGCCAGCAGTTTAATAGGGTTGGAGGGGGCGGAGAACACCTTC. The chain uses TRBV28 and TRBJ1-2; 7 bases map to TRBD1. V shed 2 bases and J 12 bases; nucleotides not matched to a gene: 15. The CDR3 has 15 residues. Germline V gene lookup returns CDR1 MDHEN and CDR2 SYDVKM.

The chain uses TRBV7-9 and TRBJ2-7; D gene ambiguous. CDR3 length: 12 residues. Looked up from germline, CDR1 is SEHNR and CDR2 is FQNEAQ (reference sequence). V was pared by 2 bases and J by 2 bases, with 4 bases between. The DNA for the CDR3 is TGTGCCAGCAGCTTACCGGCCTACGAGCAGTACTTC. Translating it yields CASSLPAYEQYF.

This clone was picked up one time. The chain couples TRBV15 to TRBJ2-1; 15 nucleotides align to TRBD2. CDR1 is LNHNV, CDR2 YYDKDF, per germline (reference sequence). J lost 4 bases, V lost 0 bases, and 4 bases had no gene match. The CDR3 sequence is 18 residues long. This chain's CDR3 is CATSRDVGLAGGYNEQFF. As DNA, the CDR3 is TGTGCCACCAGCAGAGATGTGGGACTAGCGGGAGGTTACAATGAGCAGTTCTTC.

The rearrangement uses TRBV14 and TRBJ1-1; a weak D match, TRBD1 (6 bases). CDR3 length: 17 residues. Trimming pared 1 base from V and 1 base from J, leaving 16 bases between. Germline values: CDR1 SGHDN, CDR2 FVKESK. In nucleotides, the CDR3 is TGTGCCAGCAGCCAAGCCAAATGGGACATCTCGAACACTGAAGCTTTCTTT. It is translated as CASSQAKWDISNTEAFF.

Turning to this clone: This specimen includes other DNA sequences encoding the same CDR3. The chain is built from TRBV27 and TRBJ2-1; no clear D gene. CDR1 and CDR2 from the germline V gene are MNHEY and SMNVEV (reference sequence). The CDR3 loop spans 12 amino acids. Trimming removed 3 bases from V and 4 bases from J, with 4 bases in between. CDR3 nucleotides: TGTGCCAGCAGTTTCAGATACAATGAGCAGTTCTTC. It translates to CASSFRYNEQFF.

V and J are TRBV28 and TRBJ2-1; no firm D call. The germline V gene encodes CDR1 MDHEN and CDR2 SYDVKM. The CDR3 sequence is 16 residues long. V was cut by 6 bases and J by 0 bases, with 15 bases left in between. Written as DNA, the CDR3 is TGTGCCAGCAGCGTCCAAACCTTAGGCTCCTACAATGAGCAGTTCTTC. Its translation is CASSVQTLGSYNEQFF.

CDR3 coding DNA: TGTGCCAGCACCCGACATCAGCCGAACACCGGGGAGCTGTTTTTT. This codes for CASTRHQPNTGELFF. This rearrangement joins TRBV6-1 to TRBJ2-2, with D unclear. The V gene's germline CDR1 is MNHNS and CDR2 SASEGT. The germline V and J ends were trimmed by 7 bases and 0 bases, with 12 bases remaining between them. The CDR3 runs 15 residues.